This note documents a single T cell receptor beta chain sequence. The antigen remains undetermined. These data belong to a study of cytomegalovirus exposure and HLA in healthy donors. The CDR3 loop spans 14 amino acids. J was trimmed by 7 bases and V by 4 bases; bases with no gene match: 7. Germline lookup yields CDR1 SGDLS and CDR2 YYNGEE. Study-wide findings and caveats: Both high specificity and high sensitivity reportedly marked the classifier's diagnosis of cytomegalovirus status. Investigators reported some 150 TCR beta chains as tied to cytomegalovirus. Confirmation was obtained in vitro that a few CMV-associated chains are specific for CMV antigens.

Sequenced by immunoSEQ multiplex PCR; TCRdb stores in-frame clones only, minus some. This table holds 90,000 or so clones, roughly 96% found once. Sequencing was done on a sample of PBMCs. The TCR sequence derives from a man aged 18 to 29 in good health and CMV-seronegative. The chain couples TRBV9 to TRBJ2-1; 8 nucleotides align to TRBD2. The CDR3 loop reads CASSLSGDYNEQFF. CDR3 in DNA: TGTGCCAGCAGCCTTAGCGGGGACTATAATGAGCAGTTCTTC.